The rows below give T cell receptor beta chains drawn from one sample of a study of shared clonotypes between healthy human individuals. Here immunoSEQ multiplex PCR was the method, and the copy in TCRdb shows in-frame clones only, minus some. The sample shows about 2.4 million clones, 80% to 95% of them seen only once. Sequencing was done on a sample of naive CD4+ T cells from PBMCs. The receptors come from a young man in good health. Some clones in this sample may be carry-over from other donors' samples. CDR3s include the opening cysteine and the closing phenylalanine or tryptophan. Each record gives: V gene, D gene, J gene, clone size, CDR3 protein, CDR3 DNA. A D gene is named only where the DNA matches it firmly. Size tells how often a clone was seen (once, few, many) or the class of an expanded clone, and some rows leave it out.

TRBV6-6	-	TRBJ1-5	-	CASSYQGNQPQHF	TGTGCCAGCAGTTACCAAGGCAATCAGCCCCAGCATTTT
TRBV28	-	TRBJ1-1	few	CATTDTEAFF	TGTGCCACTACTGACACTGAAGCTTTCTTT
TRBV2	-	TRBJ1-4	-	CASGTLTNEKLFF	TGTGCCAGCGGGACATTAACTAATGAAAAACTGTTTTTT
TRBV6-1	-	TRBJ1-1	-	CASSLGPPNTEAFF	TGTGCCAGCAGCCTCGGACCCCCGAACACTGAAGCTTTCTTT
TRBV18	-	TRBJ2-1	-	CASSPQGYNEQFF	TGTGCCAGCTCACCTCAGGGCTACAATGAGCAGTTCTTC
TRBV5-4	-	TRBJ2-3	-	CASSPDSTDTQYF	TGTGCCAGCAGCCCGGACTCCACAGATACGCAGTATTTT
TRBV5-1	TRBD2	TRBJ2-1	-	CASSLDVSGRATLNEQFF	TGCGCCAGCAGCTTGGATGTTAGCGGGAGGGCCACACTCAATGAGCAGTTCTTC
TRBV5-1	TRBD1	TRBJ1-4	-	CASSLVSGQGGEKLFF	TGCGCCAGCAGCTTGGTGTCTGGACAGGGCGGTGAAAAACTGTTTTTT
TRBV10-2	-	TRBJ2-1	-	CASSELVGEQFF	TGCGCCAGCAGTGAACTGGTTGGAGAGCAGTTCTTC
TRBV28	TRBD1	TRBJ2-7	-	CASSLIGTGAYEQYF	TGTGCCAGCAGCCTCATCGGGACAGGGGCCTACGAGCAGTACTTC
TRBV4-2	TRBD2	TRBJ2-2	once	CASSQGRTSGRAVAGELFF	TGTGCCAGCAGCCAAGGGCGGACTAGCGGGAGGGCCGTCGCCGGGGAGCTGTTTTTT
TRBV27	TRBD2	TRBJ2-6	few	CASREEAGANVLTF	TGTGCCAGCCGGGAGGAGGCTGGGGCCAACGTCCTGACTTTC
TRBV5-1	TRBD2	TRBJ2-3	-	CASSLPIAGGPDTQYF	TGCGCCAGCAGCTTGCCTATAGCGGGAGGACCAGATACGCAGTATTTT
TRBV4-2	-	TRBJ1-1	-	CASSQVGGVSTEAFF	TGTGCCAGCAGCCAAGTGGGGGGGGTCTCCACTGAAGCTTTCTTT
TRBV27	-	TRBJ2-5	-	CASSLSKGTTTYF	TGTGCCAGCAGTTTATCGAAAGGGACCACTACGTACTTC
TRBV5-1	-	TRBJ1-2	-	CASSQNMGINYGYTF	TGCGCCAGCAGCCAAAATATGGGGATTAACTATGGCTACACCTTC
TRBV7-9	TRBD2	TRBJ2-6	once	CASRTGGSGANVLTF	TGTGCCAGCAGAACGGGGGGCTCTGGGGCCAACGTCCTGACTTTC
TRBV30	-	TRBJ2-3	-	CAWSADTQYF	TGTGCCTGGTCAGCAGATACGCAGTATTTT
TRBV5-8	-	TRBJ1-5	-	CASSLGTLSNQPQHF	TGTGCCAGCAGCTTGGGGACACTGAGCAATCAGCCCCAGCATTTT
TRBV9	-	TRBJ2-1	-	CASSTRTNRYNEQFF	TGTGCCAGCAGCACCCGGACAAATAGGTACAATGAGCAGTTCTTC